This T cell receptor beta chain was retrieved from a study of T cells in Graves' hyperthyroidism and ophthalmopathy. The germline V and J ends were trimmed by 4 bases and 1 base, with 14 bases remaining between them. CDR1 is SGHTA, CDR2 FQGNSA, per germline. The CDR3 totals 16 residues. TCR beta CDR3 regions were amplified from RNA. During a first-round RT-PCR of the TCR CDR3, the HTBI primer set was used. TCRdb processed the multiplex PCR reads anew with MiXCR; each CDR3 protein has one entry. The sample includes 560,000 or so distinct CDR3 sequences, more than 45% seen only once; the top ten take roughly 8.2%.

This chain links TRBV7-2 with TRBJ1-5; weak D call: TRBD1 (5 bases). The receptor comes from a woman aged 18-29 years with Graves' hyperthyroidism. The source material was peripheral blood or thyroid tissue (not recorded which). The CDR3 coding sequence is TGTGCCAGCAGCTCCGTAGGGGCAGTGAGCAATCAGCCCCAGCATTTT. Encoded protein: CASSSVGAVSNQPQHF. The full variable domain, completed using reference TRBV7-2 and TRBJ1-5, is GAGVSQSPSNKVTEKGKDVELRCDPISGHTALYWYRQSLGQGLEFLIYFQGNSAPDKSGLPSDRFSAERTGGSVSTLTIQRTQQEDSAVYLCASSSVGAVSNQPQHFGDGTRLSIL.